These T cell receptor beta chains were read from a single sample in a study of breast tumors, draining lymph nodes, adjacent tissues. TCRdb ran MiXCR on the multiplex PCR reads and lists one entry per CDR3 protein. This table holds over 150,000 distinct CDR3 sequences, 31% found once. Input material: axillary lymph node tissue. These receptors were obtained from a female donor with breast cancer. Some clones in this sample may be carry-over from other donors' samples. The CDR3 runs from the conserved cysteine through the conserved F or W. Fields, in order: clone size, J gene, D gene, V gene, CDR3 DNA, CDR3 protein. D genes are given only for firm matches. Clone size is given for some rows only: seen once, a few or many times, or a class if the clone is expanded.

size: NA
J: TRBJ2-3
D: TRBD2
V: TRBV4-3
DNA: TGCGCCAGCAGCCAAGGGACTAGCGGGGGCGATACGCAGTATTTT
CDR3: CASSQGTSGGDTQYF

size: many
J: TRBJ2-7
D: TRBD1
V: TRBV6-6
DNA: TGTGCCAGCAGTAGCCCGGACAGGGGGCTATCCTACGAGCAGTACTTC
CDR3: CASSSPDRGLSYEQYF

size: many
J: TRBJ2-5
D: TRBD2
V: TRBV24-1
DNA: TGTGCCACCAGTGACACCTTCGGGACTAGCGGAGGACTAGGGACCCAGTACTTC
CDR3: CATSDTFGTSGGLGTQYF

size: many
J: TRBJ2-4
D: NA
V: TRBV6-6
DNA: TGTGCCTCCCGATGGGACCAACTAGCCAAAAACATTCAGTACTTC
CDR3: CASRWDQLAKNIQYF

size: many
J: TRBJ1-4
D: NA
V: TRBV5-1
DNA: TGCGCCAGCAGCCTCGGGACGGTTGTTAATGAAAAACTGTTTTTT
CDR3: CASSLGTVVNEKLFF

size: many
J: TRBJ1-4
D: NA
V: TRBV7-9
DNA: TGTGCCAGCAGCTTAGCAGGGTCTTTTGAAAAACTGTTTTTT
CDR3: CASSLAGSFEKLFF

size: few
J: TRBJ2-6
D: TRBD2
V: TRBV18
DNA: TGTGCCAGCTCAGGGACTAGCGAATCCTCTGGGGCCAACGTCCTGACTTTC
CDR3: CASSGTSESSGANVLTF

size: NA
J: TRBJ2-1
D: TRBD2
V: TRBV5-1
DNA: TGCGCCAGCAGTGAGGCGGGAGAGGGGTACAATGAGCAGTTCTTC
CDR3: CASSEAGEGYNEQFF

size: NA
J: TRBJ1-4
D: NA
V: TRBV29-1
DNA: TGCAGCGTTGATAGCAGTGGGGACCCCCGGGAAAAACTGTTTTTT
CDR3: CSVDSSGDPREKLFF

size: NA
J: TRBJ1-1
D: TRBD1
V: TRBV29-1
DNA: TGCAGCGTTGGTGACAGGGGTTGGGCTTTCTTT
CDR3: CSVGDRGWAFF

size: many
J: TRBJ1-2
D: NA
V: TRBV6-5
DNA: TGTGCCGCCGAGGGTAACTATGGCTACACCTTC
CDR3: CAAEGNYGYTF

size: NA
J: TRBJ1-2
D: TRBD1
V: TRBV2
DNA: TGTGCCAGCAGTGAAGAAGTCAAGGGGGCGCTTGGCTACACCTTC
CDR3: CASSEEVKGALGYTF

size: NA
J: TRBJ1-2
D: NA
V: TRBV7-2
DNA: NA
CDR3: CASSFYICSSTGTGVGGYTF

size: NA
J: TRBJ1-2
D: NA
V: TRBV2
DNA: TGTGCCAGCAGTCAAGACAGATGGGGTTGGTCGGGCTACATCTTC
CDR3: CASSQDRWGWSGYIF

size: once
J: TRBJ2-7
D: TRBD2
V: TRBV20-1
DNA: TGCAGTGCTAGAGTACTAGCGGGGAGCTCCTACGAGCAGTACTTC
CDR3: CSARVLAGSSYEQYF

size: many
J: TRBJ2-2
D: NA
V: TRBV5-1
DNA: TGCGCCAGCAGCCCCAGGACAGACACCGGGGAGCTGTTTTTT
CDR3: CASSPRTDTGELFF